The rows below give T cell receptor beta chains drawn from one sample of a study of cytomegalovirus exposure and HLA in healthy donors. Method: immunoSEQ multiplex PCR; TCRdb's copy keeps in-frame clones and lacks some. The data show roughly 100,000 clones, about 71% seen once. Source material: PBMCs. The receptors were sampled from a woman between 50 and 59 years old in good health and CMV-seronegative. Both conserved end residues are part of each CDR3. Fields, in order: V gene, J gene, CDR3 protein.

v_call: TRBV28; j_call: TRBJ2-1; cdr3_aa: CASRQGYNEQFF
v_call: TRBV5-1; j_call: TRBJ2-1; cdr3_aa: CASSPVTSGDSEQFF
v_call: TRBV4-2; j_call: TRBJ2-2; cdr3_aa: CASSQDWGVENTGELFF
v_call: TRBV6-5; j_call: TRBJ2-7; cdr3_aa: CASRPVVERAYEQYF
v_call: TRBV5-1; j_call: TRBJ2-5; cdr3_aa: CASSQSSGGQETQYF
v_call: TRBV11-2; j_call: TRBJ2-5; cdr3_aa: CASSLPLAGRGTQYF
v_call: TRBV28; j_call: TRBJ2-7; cdr3_aa: CASSAHQLSAYEQYF
v_call: TRBV6-4; j_call: TRBJ2-5; cdr3_aa: CASSDPGQGDEETQYF
v_call: TRBV29-1; j_call: TRBJ2-3; cdr3_aa: CSVAGTGPTDTQYF
v_call: TRBV14; j_call: TRBJ1-3; cdr3_aa: CASSQANPGLSSGNTIYF
v_call: TRBV2; j_call: TRBJ2-2; cdr3_aa: CASSPDRSNTGELFF
v_call: TRBV30; j_call: TRBJ1-5; cdr3_aa: CAWSDLMSTNQPQHF
v_call: TRBV30; j_call: TRBJ2-5; cdr3_aa: CAWSVLSLEETQYF
v_call: TRBV29-1; j_call: TRBJ1-2; cdr3_aa: CSVHREHGYTF
v_call: TRBV7-8; j_call: TRBJ2-5; cdr3_aa: CASSLGTGLRETQYF
v_call: TRBV14; j_call: TRBJ2-3; cdr3_aa: CASSQDKGLAGRTDTQYF
v_call: TRBV11-2; j_call: TRBJ1-4; cdr3_aa: CASSPGRKEKLFF